The present entry profiles one T cell receptor beta chain with its context. This specimen comes from a study of blood T cell repertoires in COVID-19. Looking at the study overall: Sample material is recorded as cDNA or gDNA derived from T cells, B-cell-depleted T cells, or PBMCs.

This table comes from immunoSEQ multiplex PCR, and its TCRdb copy is limited to in-frame clones, with some not included. The sample lists about 200,000 clones, about 88% seen once, with 15% to 20% in the top ten. Germline V gene sequence: CDR1 WSHSY, CDR2 SAAADI. The V gene end was trimmed by 7 bases and the J gene end by 2 bases; junction bases not matched to a gene: 2. The CDR3 covers 12 residues. The sequenced material came from peripheral blood. This sequence originates from a man over 45 with COVID-19, enrolled during active disease. The V gene is TRBV10-2, the J gene TRBJ2-7; the match to TRBD1 covers 7 bases. CDR3 region: CASTGQTYEQYF. The DNA for the CDR3 is TGCGCCAGCACGGGACAGACCTACGAGCAGTACTTC.